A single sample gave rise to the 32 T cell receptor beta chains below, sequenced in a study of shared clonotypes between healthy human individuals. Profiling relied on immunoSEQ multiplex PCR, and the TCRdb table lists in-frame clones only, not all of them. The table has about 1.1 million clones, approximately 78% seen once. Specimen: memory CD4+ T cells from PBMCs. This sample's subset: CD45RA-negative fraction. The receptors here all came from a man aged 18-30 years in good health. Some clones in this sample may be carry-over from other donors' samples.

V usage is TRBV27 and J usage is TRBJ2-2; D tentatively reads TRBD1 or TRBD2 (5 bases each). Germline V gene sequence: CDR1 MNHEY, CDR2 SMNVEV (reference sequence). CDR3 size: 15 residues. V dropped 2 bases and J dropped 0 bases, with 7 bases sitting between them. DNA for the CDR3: TGTGCCAGCAGTTTAGTGGGGGCGAACACCGGGGAGCTGTTTTTT. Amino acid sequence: CASSLVGANTGELFF.

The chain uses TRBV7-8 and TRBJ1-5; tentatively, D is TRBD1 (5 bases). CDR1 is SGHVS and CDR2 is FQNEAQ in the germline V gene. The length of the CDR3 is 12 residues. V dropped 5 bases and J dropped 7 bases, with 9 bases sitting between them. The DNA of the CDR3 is TGTGCCAGCAGCCTGGACAAACAGCCCCAGCATTTT. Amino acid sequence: CASSLDKQPQHF.

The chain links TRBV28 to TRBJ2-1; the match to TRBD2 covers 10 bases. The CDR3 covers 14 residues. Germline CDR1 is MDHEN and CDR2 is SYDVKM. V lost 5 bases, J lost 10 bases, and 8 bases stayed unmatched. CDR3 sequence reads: CASSLWTSGNEQFF. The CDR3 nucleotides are TGTGCCAGCAGTCTGTGGACTAGCGGAAACGAGCAGTTCTTC.

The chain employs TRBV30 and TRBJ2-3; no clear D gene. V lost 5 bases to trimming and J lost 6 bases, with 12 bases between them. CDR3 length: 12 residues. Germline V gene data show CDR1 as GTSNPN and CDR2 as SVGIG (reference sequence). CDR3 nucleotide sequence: TGTGCCTGGGGACCAAAGCTGGATACGCAGTATTTT. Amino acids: CAWGPKLDTQYF.

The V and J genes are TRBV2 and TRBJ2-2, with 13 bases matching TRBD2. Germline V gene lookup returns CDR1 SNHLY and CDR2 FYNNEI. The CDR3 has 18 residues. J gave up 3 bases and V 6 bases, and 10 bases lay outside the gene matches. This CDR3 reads CASSPGLGTSGDTGELFF. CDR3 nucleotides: TGTGCCAGCAGCCCTGGCTTGGGGACTAGCGGGGACACCGGGGAGCTGTTTTTT.

CDR3 loop: CASSPRPGLAKNIQYF. CDR3 nucleotides: TGTGCCAGCAGCCCTAGGCCGGGACTAGCCAAAAACATTCAGTACTTC. The chain couples TRBV11-3 to TRBJ2-4; D may be TRBD2 (6 bases). Germline lookup yields CDR1 SGHNT and CDR2 YENEEA. V lost 5 bases to trimming and J lost 0 bases, with 14 bases between them. The CDR3 is 16 amino acids.

The CDR3 loop is CAISPRGGEEPLRNYGYTF. CDR3 in DNA: TGTGCCATCAGCCCGAGGGGTGGGGAAGAACCCCTCAGGAACTATGGCTACACCTTC. The rearrangement joins TRBV10-3 to TRBJ1-2, with TRBD1 as a possible D gene (5 bases). V lost 6 bases, J lost 2 bases, and 28 bases lay in between. Per germline, CDR1 ENHRY and CDR2 SYGVKD. This CDR3 contains 19 residues.

The CDR3 sequence is CASGLVLAGGYNEQFF. CDR3 nucleotide sequence: TGTGCTAGTGGTTTGGTTCTAGCGGGAGGTTACAATGAGCAGTTCTTC. The chain carries TRBV12-5 and TRBJ2-1, with 11 bases lining up with TRBD2. Germline lookup yields CDR1 LGHNT and CDR2 FRNRAP. V trimming: 0 bases; J trimming: 4 bases; junction bases outside the gene matches: 2. CDR3 length: 16 amino acids.

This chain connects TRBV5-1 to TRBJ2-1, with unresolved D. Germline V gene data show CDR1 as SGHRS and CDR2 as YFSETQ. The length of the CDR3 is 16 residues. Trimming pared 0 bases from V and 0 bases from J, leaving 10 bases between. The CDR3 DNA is TGCGCCAGCAGCTTGGCCGCGTACAGCTCCTACAATGAGCAGTTCTTC. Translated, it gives CASSLAAYSSYNEQFF.

DNA of the CDR3: TGTGCCAGCAGCTTAGAACTAGCGGGAGGGCTTCTAACGACAAAAGAGACCCAGTACTTC. Translating it yields CASSLELAGGLLTTKETQYF. V is TRBV11-2 and J is TRBJ2-5; 13 bases line up with TRBD2. V gave up 0 bases and J gave up 3 bases; unmatched junction bases: 13. The length of the CDR3 is 20 residues. Germline CDR1 is SGHAT and CDR2 is FQNNGV.

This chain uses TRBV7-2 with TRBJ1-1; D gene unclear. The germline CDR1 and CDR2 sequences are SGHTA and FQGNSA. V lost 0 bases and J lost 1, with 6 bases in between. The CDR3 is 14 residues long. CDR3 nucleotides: TGTGCCAGCAGCTTAGCGTTTTCGAACACTGAAGCTTTCTTT. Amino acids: CASSLAFSNTEAFF.

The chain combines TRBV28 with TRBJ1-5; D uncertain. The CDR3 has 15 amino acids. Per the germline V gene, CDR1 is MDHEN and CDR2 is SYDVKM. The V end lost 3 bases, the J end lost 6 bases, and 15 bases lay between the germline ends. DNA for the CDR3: TGTGCCAGCAGTTTGCTCTCCCGGTTGGGTCAGCCCCAGCATTTT. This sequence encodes CASSLLSRLGQPQHF.

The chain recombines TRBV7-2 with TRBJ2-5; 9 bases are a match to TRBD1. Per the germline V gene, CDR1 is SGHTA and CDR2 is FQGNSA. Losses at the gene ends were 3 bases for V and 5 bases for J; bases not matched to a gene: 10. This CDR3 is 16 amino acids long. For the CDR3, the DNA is TGTGCCAGCAGCTTTAAAGGGACAGGGAGCGGGGAGACCCAGTACTTC. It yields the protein CASSFKGTGSGETQYF.

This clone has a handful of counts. CDR3 sequence (DNA): TGTGCCAGCAGCTCCGGGACTAGGACTCAAGAGACCCAGTACTTC. Translation: CASSSGTRTQETQYF. V and J are TRBV7-9 and TRBJ2-5; 8 bases are a match to TRBD2. The J segment lost 2 bases and the V segment lost 4 bases, leaving 6 bases of the junction unmatched. The CDR3 spans 15 residues. Germline CDR1 SEHNR, CDR2 FQNEAQ (reference sequence).

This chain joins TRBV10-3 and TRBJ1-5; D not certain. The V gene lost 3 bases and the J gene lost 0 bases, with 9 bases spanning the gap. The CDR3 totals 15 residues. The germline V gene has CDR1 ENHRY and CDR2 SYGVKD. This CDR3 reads CAISEQNYSNQPQHF. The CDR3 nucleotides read TGTGCCATCAGTGAACAGAACTATAGCAATCAGCCCCAGCATTTT.

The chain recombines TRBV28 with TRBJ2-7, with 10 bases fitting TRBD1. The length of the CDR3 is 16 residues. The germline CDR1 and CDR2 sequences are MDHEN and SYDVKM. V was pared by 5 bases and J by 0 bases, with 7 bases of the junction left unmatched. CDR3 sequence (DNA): TGTGCCAGCAGTAGGGACAGGGGCCACTACTCCTACGAGCAGTACTTC. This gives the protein CASSRDRGHYSYEQYF.

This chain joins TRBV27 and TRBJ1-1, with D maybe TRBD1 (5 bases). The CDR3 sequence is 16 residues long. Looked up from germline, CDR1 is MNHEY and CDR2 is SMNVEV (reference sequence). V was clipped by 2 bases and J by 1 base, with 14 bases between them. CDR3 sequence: CASSLIRGRGNTEAFF. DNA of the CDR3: TGTGCCAGCAGTTTAATCCGGGGCAGAGGGAACACTGAAGCTTTCTTT.

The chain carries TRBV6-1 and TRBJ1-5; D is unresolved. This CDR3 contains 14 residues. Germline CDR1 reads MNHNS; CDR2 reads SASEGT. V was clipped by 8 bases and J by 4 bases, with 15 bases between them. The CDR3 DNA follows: TGTGCCAGCGAGTTTGCTGATCGAAATCAGCCCCAGCATTTT. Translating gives CASEFADRNQPQHF.

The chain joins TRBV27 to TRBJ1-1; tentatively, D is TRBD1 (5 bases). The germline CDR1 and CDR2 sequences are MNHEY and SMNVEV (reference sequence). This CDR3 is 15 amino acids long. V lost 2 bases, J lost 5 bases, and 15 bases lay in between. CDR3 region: CASSLRQGMGTEAFF. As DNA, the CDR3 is TGTGCCAGCAGTTTAAGGCAGGGAATGGGAACTGAAGCTTTCTTT.

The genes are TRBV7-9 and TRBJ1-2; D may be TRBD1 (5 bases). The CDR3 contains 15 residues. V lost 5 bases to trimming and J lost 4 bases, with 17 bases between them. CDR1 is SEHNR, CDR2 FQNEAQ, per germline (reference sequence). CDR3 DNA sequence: TGTGCCAGCAGCCCTGGGGACGCCGCTGTCTATGGCTACACCTTC. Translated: CASSPGDAAVYGYTF.

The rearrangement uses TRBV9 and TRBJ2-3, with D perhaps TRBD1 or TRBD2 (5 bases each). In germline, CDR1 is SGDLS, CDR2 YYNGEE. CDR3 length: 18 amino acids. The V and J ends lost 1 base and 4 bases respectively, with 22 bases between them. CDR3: CASSVFQWGRERADTQYF. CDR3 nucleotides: TGTGCCAGCAGCGTATTCCAGTGGGGCAGGGAGAGGGCAGATACGCAGTATTTT.

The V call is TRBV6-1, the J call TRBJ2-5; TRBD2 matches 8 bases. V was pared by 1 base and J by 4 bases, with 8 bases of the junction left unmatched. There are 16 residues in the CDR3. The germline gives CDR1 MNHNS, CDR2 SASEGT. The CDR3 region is CASSEVIGGAGETQYF. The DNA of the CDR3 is TGTGCCAGCAGTGAAGTGATCGGGGGGGCGGGAGAGACCCAGTACTTC.

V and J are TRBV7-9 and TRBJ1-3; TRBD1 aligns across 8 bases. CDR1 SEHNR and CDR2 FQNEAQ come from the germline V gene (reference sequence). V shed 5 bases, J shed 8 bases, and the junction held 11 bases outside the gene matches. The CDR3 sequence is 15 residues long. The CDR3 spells CASSPGQGGGDTIYF. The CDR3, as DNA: TGTGCCAGCAGCCCCGGACAGGGAGGAGGGGACACCATATATTTT.

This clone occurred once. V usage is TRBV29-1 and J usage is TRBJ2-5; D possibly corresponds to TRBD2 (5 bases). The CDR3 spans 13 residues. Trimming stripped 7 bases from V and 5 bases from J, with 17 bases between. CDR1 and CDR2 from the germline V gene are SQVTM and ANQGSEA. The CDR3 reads CSGGGKLRETQYF. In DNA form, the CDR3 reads TGCAGCGGCGGAGGCAAGCTACGGGAGACCCAGTACTTC. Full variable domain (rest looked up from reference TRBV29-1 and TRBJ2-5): SAVISQKPSRDICQRGTSLTIQCQVDSQVTMMFWYRQQPGQSLTLIATANQGSEATYESGFVIDKFPISRPNLTFSTLTVSNMSPEDSSIYLCSGGGKLRETQYFGPGTRLLVL.

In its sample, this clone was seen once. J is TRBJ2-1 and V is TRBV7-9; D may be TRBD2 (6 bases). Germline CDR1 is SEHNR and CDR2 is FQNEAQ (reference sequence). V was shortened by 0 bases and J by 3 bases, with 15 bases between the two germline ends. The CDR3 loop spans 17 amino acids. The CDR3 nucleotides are TGTGCCAGCAGCTTAGCTATAGGACGGACTATCTACAATGAGCAGTTCTTC. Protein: CASSLAIGRTIYNEQFF.

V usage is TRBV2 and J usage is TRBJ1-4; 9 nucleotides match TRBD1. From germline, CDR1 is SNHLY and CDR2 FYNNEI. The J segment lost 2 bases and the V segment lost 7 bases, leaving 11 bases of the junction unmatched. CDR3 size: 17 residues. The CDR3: CASNKQGARRTNEKLFF. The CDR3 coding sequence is TGTGCCAGCAACAAACAGGGGGCGCGTCGTACTAATGAAAAACTGTTTTTT.

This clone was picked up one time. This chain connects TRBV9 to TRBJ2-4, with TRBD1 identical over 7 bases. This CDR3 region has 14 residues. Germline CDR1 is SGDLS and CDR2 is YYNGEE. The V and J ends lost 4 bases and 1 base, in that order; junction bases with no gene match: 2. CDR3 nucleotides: TGTGCCAGCAGCCAACAGGGGGCCAAAAACATTCAGTACTTC. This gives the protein CASSQQGAKNIQYF.

This CDR3 reads CASGGSVLETQYF. The CDR3 DNA follows: TGTGCCAGTGGGGGGTCGGTCTTAGAGACCCAGTACTTC. This chain uses TRBV10-3 with TRBJ2-5; weak D call: TRBD2 (6 bases). The germline V and J ends were trimmed by 10 bases and 4 bases, with 16 bases remaining between them. This CDR3 is 13 amino acids long. In germline, CDR1 is ENHRY, CDR2 SYGVKD.

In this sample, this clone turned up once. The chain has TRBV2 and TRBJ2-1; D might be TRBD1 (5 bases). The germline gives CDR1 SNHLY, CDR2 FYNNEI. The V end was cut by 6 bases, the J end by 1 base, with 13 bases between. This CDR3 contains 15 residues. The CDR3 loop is CASSPREGSYNEQFF. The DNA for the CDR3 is TGTGCCAGCAGCCCCAGGGAAGGGTCCTACAATGAGCAGTTCTTC.

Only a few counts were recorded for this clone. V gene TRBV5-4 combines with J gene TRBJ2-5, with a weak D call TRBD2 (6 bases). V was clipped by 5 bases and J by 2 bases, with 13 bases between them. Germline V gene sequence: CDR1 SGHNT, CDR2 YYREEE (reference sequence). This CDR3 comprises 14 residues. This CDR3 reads CASRGSSGQETQYF. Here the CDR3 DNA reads TGTGCCAGCAGAGGTAGTAGCGGACAAGAGACCCAGTACTTC.

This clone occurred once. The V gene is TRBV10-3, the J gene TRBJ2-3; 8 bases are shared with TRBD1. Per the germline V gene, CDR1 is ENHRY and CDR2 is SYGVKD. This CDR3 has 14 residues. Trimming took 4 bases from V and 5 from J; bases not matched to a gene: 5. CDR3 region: CAISGGQVQDTQYF. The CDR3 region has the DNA TGTGCCATCAGTGGGGGACAGGTACAAGATACGCAGTATTTT.

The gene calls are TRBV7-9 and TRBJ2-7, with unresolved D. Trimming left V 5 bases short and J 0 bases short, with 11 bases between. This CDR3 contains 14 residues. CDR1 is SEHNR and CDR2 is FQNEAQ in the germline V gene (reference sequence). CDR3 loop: CASSPPPSSYEQYF. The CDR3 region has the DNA TGTGCCAGCAGCCCACCCCCTAGCTCCTACGAGCAGTACTTC.